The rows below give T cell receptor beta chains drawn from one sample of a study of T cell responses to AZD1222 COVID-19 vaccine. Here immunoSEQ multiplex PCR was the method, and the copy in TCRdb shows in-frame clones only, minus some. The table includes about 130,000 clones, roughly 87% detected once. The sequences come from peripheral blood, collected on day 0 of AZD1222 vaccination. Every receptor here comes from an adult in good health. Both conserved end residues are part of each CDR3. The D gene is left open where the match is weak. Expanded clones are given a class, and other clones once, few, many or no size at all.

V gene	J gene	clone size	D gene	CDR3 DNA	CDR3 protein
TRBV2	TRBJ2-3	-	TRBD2	TGTGCCAGTAGGACTAGCGGGGGGACCACAGATACGCAGTATTTT	CASRTSGGTTDTQYF
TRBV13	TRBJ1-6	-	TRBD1	TGTGCCGGTTCTGGGACAGGGCCATCTTCACCCCTCCACTTT	CAGSGTGPSSPLHF
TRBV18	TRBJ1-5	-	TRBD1	TGTGCCAGCTCACCGATCCCCCAGGGGGCAGGCCGGCATTTT	CASSPIPQGAGRHF
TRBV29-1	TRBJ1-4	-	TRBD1	TGCAGCGTTTGGGACAGGCGAGAAAAACTGTTTTTT	CSVWDRREKLFF
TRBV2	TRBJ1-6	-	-	TGTGCCAGCAGTGAAGAGGTACGGGATTCACCCCTCCACTTT	CASSEEVRDSPLHF
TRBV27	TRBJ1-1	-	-	TGTGCCAGCAGTTTATTGAGTTTTTCTGCTGAAGCTTTCTTT	CASSLLSFSAEAFF
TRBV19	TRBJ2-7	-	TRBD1	TGTGCCAGTAGTTCCGGACAGGGGGACGAGCAGTACTTC	CASSSGQGDEQYF
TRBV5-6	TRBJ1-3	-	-	TGTGCCAGCAGCTATAAGGGAATTACCTTCTCTGGAAACACCATATATTTT	CASSYKGITFSGNTIYF
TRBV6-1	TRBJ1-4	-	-	TGTGCCAGCAGTGAAGCGTGGGGGGGGCGTGAAAAACTGTTTTTT	CASSEAWGGREKLFF
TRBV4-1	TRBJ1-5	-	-	TGCGCCAGCAGCCCAGGACGGTATAGCAATCAGCCCCAGCATTTT	CASSPGRYSNQPQHF
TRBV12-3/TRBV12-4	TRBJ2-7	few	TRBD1	TGTGCCAGCAGTTCCGGGACAGGGCGGGAGCAGTACTTC	CASSSGTGREQYF
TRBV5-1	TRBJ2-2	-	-	TGCGCCAGCAGCCCGCCCCTACCCGGGGAGCTGTTTTTT	CASSPPLPGELFF
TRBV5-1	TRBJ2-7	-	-	TGCGCCAGCAGCTTGTGGCGGGAATACGAGCAGTACTTC	CASSLWREYEQYF
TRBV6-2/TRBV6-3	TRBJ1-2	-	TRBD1	TGTGCCAGCAGTCGGCCGGGACAGGGATACACCTTC	CASSRPGQGYTF
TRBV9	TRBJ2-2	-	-	TGTGCCAGCAGCTCCCCCCTGTACGGGGAGCTGTTTTTT	CASSSPLYGELFF
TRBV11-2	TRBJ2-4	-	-	TGTGCCAGCAGGACCTACAGGAGCAGGAACGGGGCCAAAAACATTCAGTACTTC	CASRTYRSRNGAKNIQYF
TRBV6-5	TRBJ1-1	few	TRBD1	TGTGCCAGCAGAATCTCAGGGGGCGGGTACACTGAAGCTTTCTTT	CASRISGGGYTEAFF
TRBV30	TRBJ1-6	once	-	TGTGCCTGGAACACAGGATATAATTCACCCCTCCACTTT	CAWNTGYNSPLHF
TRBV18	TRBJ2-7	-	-	TGTGCCAGCTCATCGGACAGAGCCTACGAGCAGTACTTC	CASSSDRAYEQYF
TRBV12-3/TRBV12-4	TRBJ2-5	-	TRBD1	TGTGCCAGCAGCGTTACAGGGGGAGAGACCCAGTACTTC	CASSVTGGETQYF
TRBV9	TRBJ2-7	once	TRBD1	TGTGCCAGCAGTGAAACGGGACAGGGGTACTACGAGCAGTACTTC	CASSETGQGYYEQYF
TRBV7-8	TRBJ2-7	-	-	TGTGCCAGCAGCCCCGGGGACGAGCAGTACTTC	CASSPGDEQYF
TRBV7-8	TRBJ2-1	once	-	TGTGCCAGCAGCGCGAGGGGTGGAGTTTACAATGAGCAGTTCTTC	CASSARGGVYNEQFF
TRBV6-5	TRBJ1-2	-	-	TGTGCCAGCAGAACCACAGGATTTCTGAGTGGCTACACCTTC	CASRTTGFLSGYTF
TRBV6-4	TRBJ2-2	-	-	TGTGCCAGCAGTCTGGAACCGGGTCCCCCAAGGGCCGGGGAGCTGTTTTTT	CASSLEPGPPRAGELFF
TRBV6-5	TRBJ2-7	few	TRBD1	TGTGCCAGCAGAGCGCCGAGACAGGGGTCCTACGAGCAGTACTTC	CASRAPRQGSYEQYF
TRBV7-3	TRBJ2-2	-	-	TGTGCCACCTCGGACAATTCGAACACCGGGGAGCTGTTTTTT	CATSDNSNTGELFF
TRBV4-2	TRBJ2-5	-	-	TGTGCCAGCAGCCAAAGGGGAGAGACCCAGTACTTC	CASSQRGETQYF
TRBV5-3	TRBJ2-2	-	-	TGTGCCAGAAGCCGGTTTTACTTTAGGGGGGTCGCCGGGGAGCTGTTTTTT	CARSRFYFRGVAGELFF
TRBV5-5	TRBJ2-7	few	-	TGTGCCAGCAGCTTGGAGGACGAGCAGTACTTC	CASSLEDEQYF
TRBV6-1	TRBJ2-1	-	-	TGTGCCAGCAGTGAATATATGGACAGTTGGGGGACAAATGAGCAGTTCTTC	CASSEYMDSWGTNEQFF
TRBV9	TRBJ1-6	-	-	TGTGCCAGCAGCGTGGGGACCTCAAATTCACCCCTCCACTTT	CASSVGTSNSPLHF
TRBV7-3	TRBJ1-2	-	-	TGTGCCAGCAGCTTTGGCAGAGGAGATGGCTACACCTTC	CASSFGRGDGYTF
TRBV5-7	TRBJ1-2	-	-	TGTGCCAGCAGCGCGTGGGGCTATGGCTACACCTTC	CASSAWGYGYTF
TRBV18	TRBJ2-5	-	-	TGTGCCAGCTCACCCTACCAAGAGACCCAGTACTTC	CASSPYQETQYF
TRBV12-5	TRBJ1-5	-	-	TGTGCTAGTGGTTTGGTATCTGAAGGGAGAGGCAATCAGCCCCAGCATTTT	CASGLVSEGRGNQPQHF
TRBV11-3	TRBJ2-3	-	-	TGTGCCAGCAGCTTAAATCAGGGGATGACTAGCACAGATACGCAGTATTTT	CASSLNQGMTSTDTQYF
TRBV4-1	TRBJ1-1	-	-	TGCGCCAGCAGCCAAGGAAGGGGAGGGGGAAACACTGAAGCTTTCTTT	CASSQGRGGGNTEAFF
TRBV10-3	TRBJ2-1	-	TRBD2	TGTGCCATCAGTGACCCCGATAATTCCGGGAGGAATGAGCAGTTCTTC	CAISDPDNSGRNEQFF
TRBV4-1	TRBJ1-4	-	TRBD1	TGCGCCAGCAGTATACAGGGGCGGGGGAATGAAAAACTGTTTTTT	CASSIQGRGNEKLFF
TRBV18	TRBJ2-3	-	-	TGTGCCAGCTCATACAGCGGGCGCACAGATACGCAGTATTTT	CASSYSGRTDTQYF
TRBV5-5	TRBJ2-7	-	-	TGTGCCAGCAGCTTGGAGACCTACGAGCAGTACTTC	CASSLETYEQYF
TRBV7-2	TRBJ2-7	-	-	TGTGCCAGCAGGGGTCCCGGGACCCTCTCCTACGAGCAGTACTTC	CASRGPGTLSYEQYF
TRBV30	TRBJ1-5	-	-	TGTGCCTGGAGCCTAGGAGGGTCCAATCAGCCCCAGCATTTT	CAWSLGGSNQPQHF
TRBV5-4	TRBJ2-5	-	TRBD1	TGTGCCAGCAGGTTTGACAGGGGGCCACAAGAGACCCAGTACTTC	CASRFDRGPQETQYF
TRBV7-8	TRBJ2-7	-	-	TGTGCCAGCAGCTTAGAGGGGGGGCTAAGCGAGCAGTACTTC	CASSLEGGLSEQYF
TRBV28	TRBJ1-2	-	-	TGTGCCAGCAGATCCGGCACTAACTATGGCTACACCTTC	CASRSGTNYGYTF
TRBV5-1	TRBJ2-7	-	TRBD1	TGCGCCAGCAGCCCGGACAGGGGATCCTACGAGCAGTACTTC	CASSPDRGSYEQYF
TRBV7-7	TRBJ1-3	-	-	TGTGCCAGCAGCTTAGACCGAGGAAACACCATATATTTT	CASSLDRGNTIYF
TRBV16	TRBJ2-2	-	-	TGTGCCAGCAGCCGCTCCGGCCGGGAGCTGTTTTTT	CASSRSGRELFF
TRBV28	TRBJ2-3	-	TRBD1	TGTGCCAGCAGTTCCGGTTTTTCCGGGACAGGGGTAGCAGATACGCAGTATTTT	CASSSGFSGTGVADTQYF
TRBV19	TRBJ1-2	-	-	TGTGCCAGTAGCCAGGGCTGGTCATGGCCTTTCTTCAGGTATGGCTACACCTTC	CASSQGWSWPFFRYGYTF
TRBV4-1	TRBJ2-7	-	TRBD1	TGCGCCAGCAGCCAAGATTCGGGACAGGGGAAACTAATGAGGAGATACGAGCAGTACTTC	CASSQDSGQGKLMRRYEQYF